These 2 T cell receptor beta chains originate from one sample sequenced in a study of OX40 agonist ivuxolimab in advanced cancers. Generated by immunoSEQ multiplex PCR, the TCRdb table keeps only in-frame clones and is missing some. The sample consists of approximately 99,000 clones, approximately 94% of them appearing once. The sequenced sample was CD4+ or CD8+ T cells sorted from blood, obtained in a trial of the OX40 agonist ivuxolimab. These receptors were collected from an adult with an advanced solid tumor such as melanoma, head and neck, liver or kidney cancer.

The chain uses TRBV7-9 and TRBJ2-7, with a possible D match to TRBD1 (5 bases). There are 14 residues in the CDR3. In germline, CDR1 is SEHNR, CDR2 FQNEAQ (reference sequence). V dropped 1 base and J dropped 4 bases, with 11 bases sitting between them. As DNA, the CDR3 is TGTGCCAGCAGCTTAGAAGGGGCATTGTACGAGCAGTACTTC. Amino acid sequence: CASSLEGALYEQYF.

The rearrangement uses TRBV28 and TRBJ1-5; D is unresolved. Trimming took 7 bases from V and 1 from J, leaving 17 bases between them. Germline V gene data show CDR1 as MDHEN and CDR2 as SYDVKM. The CDR3 covers 16 residues. This chain's CDR3 is CASTPAERASNQPQHF. The DNA for the CDR3 is TGTGCCAGCACCCCCGCGGAAAGGGCAAGCAATCAGCCCCAGCATTTT.